This T cell receptor beta chain originates from a study of blood T cell repertoires in COVID-19. Repertoires were generated with immunoSEQ multiplex PCR, while TCRdb's copy carries only in-frame clones and drops some. Of around 170,000 clones in the sample, about 85% were seen once. This clone was observed once. Germline V CDR1 and CDR2: LNHNV, YYDKDF (reference sequence). V was clipped by 3 bases and J by 1 base; unmatched bases: 5. CDR3 size: 15 residues. Source material: peripheral blood. This receptor was obtained from a man between 65 and 79 years old who had recovered from COVID-19. This rearrangement joins TRBV15 to TRBJ2-5; 7 nucleotides agree with TRBD2. The CDR3 DNA reads TGTGCCACCAGCAGGGATTCTAGCGGCCAAGAGACCCAGTACTTC. Translation: CATSRDSSGQETQYF. Combining the CDR3 with reference TRBV15 and TRBJ2-5 gives the whole variable domain DAMVIQNPRYQVTQFGKPVTLSCSQTLNHNVMYWYQQKSSQAPKLLFHYYDKDFNNEADTPDNFQSRRPNTSFCFLDIRSPGLGDTAMYLCATSRDSSGQETQYFGPGTRLLVL.